This TCR beta chain was found in a study of PD-L1 blockade in urothelial cancer. Study information: In the patient group, about 85% of the roughly 30 were males with bladder-origin urothelial cancer.

V was pared by 5 bases and J by 7 bases, with 13 bases of the junction left unmatched. The CDR3 extends over 16 amino acids. Germline V gene lookup returns CDR1 SGDLS and CDR2 YYNGEE. General study findings and limits: Clonality of blood TCR below the median before treatment predicted better survival.

To note about this clone: Antigen unknown.

Clones were sequenced by immunoSEQ multiplex PCR, and TCRdb holds only the in-frame ones, with some missing. The sample consists of about 84,000 clones, about 80% of them appearing once. The patients' disease, urothelial carcinoma, was locally advanced or metastatic. The rearrangement links TRBV9 to TRBJ2-1; 9 bases are a match to TRBD2. The sequence derives from a man between 65 and 85 years old with urothelial cancer. Here the sequenced sample was PBMCs, taken around atezolizumab (anti-PD-L1) treatment. The CDR3 reads CASSGPVLAGGNEQFF. DNA of the CDR3: TGTGCCAGCAGTGGCCCGGTTTTGGCGGGAGGGAATGAGCAGTTCTTC.